This is a list of T cell receptor beta chains from one sample in a study of shared clonotypes between healthy human individuals. Profiling relied on immunoSEQ multiplex PCR, and the TCRdb table lists in-frame clones only, not all of them. The sample includes over a million clones, about 80% of them seen just once. Sequenced: memory CD4+ T cells from PBMCs. These receptors were collected from a man aged 18 to 29 in good health. Some clones in this sample may be carry-over from other donors' samples. The CDR3 runs from the conserved cysteine through the conserved F or W. A D gene is named only where the DNA matches it firmly. The size of a clone is reported for some rows only, either as once, few or many, or as a class for expanded clones.

v_gene,abundance,j_gene,d_gene,CDR3aa,CDR3nt
TRBV11-2,NA,TRBJ2-3,NA,CASSAAIGTSTQGTQYF,TGTGCCAGCAGCGCCGCAATTGGGACCTCCACCCAGGGTACGCAGTATTTT
TRBV5-1,NA,TRBJ2-5,NA,CASSLTRQASMGETQYF,TGCGCCAGCAGCTTGACCCGACAGGCAAGTATGGGAGAGACCCAGTACTTC
TRBV7-3,NA,TRBJ2-1,NA,CASSFGTYNEQFF,TGTGCCAGCAGCTTCGGGACCTACAATGAGCAGTTCTTC
TRBV9,NA,TRBJ2-1,NA,CASSVASSYNEQFF,TGTGCCAGCAGCGTAGCGAGCTCCTACAATGAGCAGTTCTTC
TRBV27,NA,TRBJ2-5,TRBD1,CASSEGQGGFETQYF,TGTGCCAGCAGTGAAGGACAGGGGGGGTTCGAGACCCAGTACTTC
TRBV9,once,TRBJ2-1,TRBD2,CASSVGTSGLKGYNEQFF,TGTGCCAGCAGCGTCGGGACTAGCGGGCTGAAGGGTTACAATGAGCAGTTCTTC
TRBV15,NA,TRBJ1-4,NA,CATSRGGATEKLFF,TGTGCCACCAGCAGAGGGGGGGCTACTGAAAAACTGTTTTTT
TRBV28,NA,TRBJ2-3,NA,CASNTGGGYTDTQYF,TGTGCCAGCAATACTGGCGGGGGCTACACAGATACGCAGTATTTT
TRBV10-3,NA,TRBJ1-1,NA,CASQGANTEAFF,TGTGCCAGTCAGGGAGCCAACACTGAAGCTTTCTTT
TRBV28,NA,TRBJ1-1,NA,CASSATRTEAFF,TGTGCCAGCAGTGCGACCCGGACTGAAGCTTTCTTT
TRBV11-2,NA,TRBJ2-1,NA,CASSLATGTSYNEQFF,TGTGCCAGCAGCTTAGCTACCGGGACATCCTACAATGAGCAGTTCTTC
TRBV5-1,NA,TRBJ2-2,NA,CASSLYWGQLNTGELFF,TGCGCCAGCAGCTTGTATTGGGGTCAGCTGAACACCGGGGAGCTGTTTTTT
TRBV28,many,TRBJ2-7,TRBD1,CASRPRGRIYEQYF,TGTGCCAGCAGGCCCAGGGGGCGTATCTACGAGCAGTACTTC
TRBV7-9,NA,TRBJ1-2,NA,CASSFRSGDGYTF,TGTGCCAGCAGCTTTCGATCAGGGGATGGCTACACCTTC
TRBV6-1,NA,TRBJ2-4,NA,CASSAPSMGKNIQYF,TGTGCCAGCAGCGCCCCTAGTATGGGCAAAAACATTCAGTACTTC
TRBV5-1,NA,TRBJ2-2,TRBD2,CASSSTPYFSGRDGGELFF,TGCGCCAGCAGCTCTACCCCATACTTTAGCGGGAGGGACGGCGGGGAGCTGTTTTTT
TRBV7-9,NA,TRBJ1-5,NA,CASSLGGGFGSNQPQHF,TGTGCCAGCAGCTTAGGTGGGGGGTTTGGTAGCAATCAGCCCCAGCATTTT
TRBV28,NA,TRBJ2-7,TRBD1,CASRGQGVVHEQYF,TGTGCCAGCAGGGGACAGGGGGTCGTCCACGAGCAGTACTTC
TRBV5-1,NA,TRBJ1-2,TRBD1,CASSEAGTGYGGYTF,TGCGCCAGCAGCGAAGCCGGGACAGGGTACGGCGGCTACACCTTC
TRBV5-1,NA,TRBJ2-3,TRBD1,CASSLGTGGAYDTQYF,TGCGCCAGCAGCTTGGGGACAGGGGGCGCGTATGATACGCAGTATTTT
TRBV28,NA,TRBJ2-3,NA,CASSSPLRGTDTQYF,TGTGCCAGCAGTTCTCCTCTTCGGGGGACAGATACGCAGTATTTT
TRBV4-3,NA,TRBJ2-7,TRBD2,CASSRGLATNSYEQYF,TGCGCCAGCAGCCGGGGACTAGCCACAAACTCCTACGAGCAGTACTTC
TRBV5-8,many,TRBJ1-2,NA,CASSFGVPYGYTF,TGTGCCAGCAGCTTCGGGGTCCCCTATGGCTACACCTTC
TRBV15,NA,TRBJ2-3,NA,CATKPRPLPEDTQYF,TGTGCCACAAAACCCCGACCGCTACCTGAGGATACGCAGTATTTT
TRBV5-5,NA,TRBJ2-7,TRBD1,CASSLQGAIYEQYF,TGTGCCAGCAGCTTACAGGGGGCCATCTACGAGCAGTACTTC
TRBV20-1,NA,TRBJ2-7,NA,CSAPRDLEQYF,TGCAGTGCTCCTCGAGACTTAGAGCAGTACTTC
TRBV7-2,NA,TRBJ1-3,TRBD1,CASSPRTGGSGNTIYF,TGTGCCAGCAGCCCCCGGACAGGGGGCTCTGGAAACACCATATATTTT
TRBV28,NA,TRBJ1-3,NA,CASSRAGQGFSGNTIYF,TGTGCCAGCAGTCGGGCTGGTCAGGGTTTTTCTGGAAACACCATATATTTT
TRBV21-1,NA,TRBJ1-1,NA,CASSKEARSEAFF,TGTGCCAGCAGCAAAGAGGCCCGGAGCGAAGCTTTCTTT